Following are 31 T cell receptor beta chains from one sample sequenced in a study of blood T cell repertoires in COVID-19 (TCRdb year 2020). Receptor libraries were prepared by the immunoSEQ multiplex PCR assay. Imported from immuneACCESS, the table was reduced by TCRdb to in-frame sequences with V and J called. These copies leave out some clones; in studies compared against another copy, an unresolved V gene accounts for under half, and the cause of the remainder is not known. This sample comprises over 130,000 clones, about 84% of them detected only once. The ten largest clones add up to under 2% of the sample. Sequencing was performed on PBMCs or T cells enriched from blood (not recorded which). These receptors were taken from a woman under 30 who had been exposed to COVID-19.

This chain joins TRBV7-8 and TRBJ1-2; 10 positions match TRBD1. Germline V CDR1 and CDR2: SGHVS, FQNEAQ. The V gene end was trimmed by 3 bases and the J gene end by 2 bases; junction bases not matched to a gene: 6. The CDR3 spans 16 residues. Written as DNA, the CDR3 is TGTGCCAGCAGCTTCGGGGGACAGGGGCTAAACTATGGCTACACCTTC. As protein: CASSFGGQGLNYGYTF.

The V call is TRBV5-1, the J call TRBJ2-3; 8 nucleotides agree with TRBD2. The ends lost 4 bases at V and 2 bases at J; junction bases unmatched: 9. CDR3 length equals 16 residues. CDR1 and CDR2 (germline): SGHRS, YFSETQ. CDR3 in amino acids: CASSGIAGPPTDTQYF. The CDR3, as DNA: TGCGCCAGCAGCGGTATAGCGGGGCCCCCCACAGATACGCAGTATTTT.

V gene TRBV7-8 combines with J gene TRBJ1-6; no clear D gene. CDR3 length equals 20 residues. V shed 5 bases and J shed 9 bases, with 32 bases lying between them. Per germline, CDR1 SGHVS and CDR2 FQNEAQ. The CDR3 DNA reads as TGTGCCAGCAGCACGATTACAAGCGGGAGCTTCGGAACAAGGAGTTCACCCCTCCACTTT. It translates to CASSTITSGSFGTRSSPLHF.

The chain couples TRBV19 to TRBJ1-6; TRBD1 matches 9 bases. The V segment lost 5 bases and the J segment 0 bases; nucleotides outside the gene matches: 5. CDR3 size: 17 residues. CDR1 is LNHDA, CDR2 SQIVND, per germline (reference sequence). CDR3: CASSRGTGSSYNSPLHF. As DNA, the CDR3 is TGTGCCAGTAGTCGAGGGACAGGGAGCTCCTATAATTCACCCCTCCACTTT.

The DNA for the CDR3 is TGTGCCAGCTCACCTCCCGAGGAGACCCAGTACTTC. The encoded protein is CASSPPEETQYF. The V gene is TRBV18, the J gene TRBJ2-5; D gene unclear. Trimming cost V 3 bases and J 5 bases, with 7 bases left between them. The CDR3 is made up of 12 amino acids. In germline, CDR1 is KGHSH, CDR2 LQKENI.

V and J are TRBV7-8 and TRBJ2-1, with 7 bases aligning to TRBD2. V was clipped by 3 bases and J by 0 bases; unmatched bases: 20. CDR1 is SGHVS and CDR2 is FQNEAQ in the germline V gene. This CDR3 region has 21 residues. The CDR3, as DNA: TGTGCCAGCAGCTTTCCCTCCCCCCTAGCGGCCTTTTTCAGCTCCTACAATGAGCAGTTCTTC. Residues: CASSFPSPLAAFFSSYNEQFF.

This clone was picked up a small number of times. J is TRBJ2-1 and V is TRBV9, with TRBD2 matching 14 bases. V shed 0 bases, J shed 9 bases, and the junction held 11 bases outside the gene matches. CDR1 is SGDLS and CDR2 is YYNGEE in the germline V gene. This CDR3 has 18 residues. CDR3 sequence (DNA): TGTGCCAGCAGCGTAGCTGGGAGGACTAGCGGGAGGTGGGGTGAGCAGTTCTTC. As protein: CASSVAGRTSGRWGEQFF.

The chain is built from TRBV6-4 and TRBJ1-1; the match to TRBD1 covers 9 bases. Germline loops: CDR1 MRHNA, CDR2 SNTAGT. The CDR3 totals 14 residues. After removal of 6 bases from V and 0 bases from J, the junction contained 2 bases not matched to a gene. CDR3 nucleotides: TGTGCCAGCAGACAGGGGGCGTTGAACACTGAAGCTTTCTTT. The encoded protein is CASRQGALNTEAFF.

This chain connects TRBV24-1 to TRBJ1-3; D is ambiguous. The CDR3 extends over 15 amino acids. Germline assignment: CDR1 KGHDR and CDR2 SFDVKD. V lost 2 bases, J lost 1 base, and 8 bases lay in between. This CDR3 reads CATSDSTMSGNTIYF. CDR3 sequence (DNA): TGTGCCACCAGTGATTCTACGATGTCTGGAAACACCATATATTTT.

V is TRBV25-1 and J is TRBJ1-2; D is undetermined. The ends were cut back, 0 bases at V and 0 bases at J, with 8 bases in the middle. Germline CDR1 MGHDK, CDR2 SYGVNS. This CDR3 has 15 residues. The DNA of the CDR3 is TGTGCCAGCAGTGAATACAGCACAGCTAACTATGGCTACACCTTC. This gives the protein CASSEYSTANYGYTF.

This chain uses TRBV7-2 with TRBJ1-2; 7 bases agree with TRBD1. After removal of 1 base from V and 0 bases from J, the junction contained 5 bases not matched to a gene. The length of the CDR3 is 16 residues. Germline CDR1 reads SGHTA; CDR2 reads FQGNSA. CDR3 DNA: TGTGCCAGCAGCTTAGGAGGGGGCCAAGCTAACTATGGCTACACCTTC. This gives the protein CASSLGGGQANYGYTF.

This clone was seen a handful of times. V and J are TRBV30 and TRBJ1-5; tentative D call: TRBD1 (6 bases). Germline CDR1 GTSNPN, CDR2 SVGIG (reference sequence). V dropped 2 bases and J dropped 1 base, with 12 bases sitting between them. This CDR3 spans 15 amino acids. The CDR3 DNA sequence: TGTGCCTGGAGTCTGGACAGCACGAGCAATCAGCCCCAGCATTTT. Translation: CAWSLDSTSNQPQHF.

CDR3 loop: CASSLSDSRYYGYTF. CDR3 in DNA: TGTGCCAGCAGTTTATCTGACAGTCGATACTATGGCTACACCTTC. The chain recombines TRBV28 with TRBJ1-2; weak D call: TRBD1 (5 bases). CDR3 length: 15 residues. The germline V and J ends were trimmed by 1 base and 3 bases, with 12 bases remaining between them. Germline V CDR1 and CDR2: MDHEN, SYDVKM.

This clone occurred a few times. The rearrangement links TRBV3-1 (or the pseudogene TRBV3-2) to TRBJ1-6; no clear D gene. CDR1 is LGHDT, CDR2 YNNKEL, per germline (reference sequence). V lost 0 bases, J lost 9 bases, and 9 bases lay in between. CDR3 length equals 14 residues. This CDR3 is CASSQDLVSSPLHF. CDR3 nucleotide sequence: TGTGCCAGCAGCCAAGATCTCGTGAGTTCACCCCTCCACTTT.

This chain joins TRBV12-3 or TRBV12-4 and TRBJ1-2; D is ambiguous. This CDR3 spans 13 amino acids. The V end was cut by 6 bases, the J end by 8 bases, with 16 bases between. CDR3 sequence (DNA): TGTGCCAGCAGCCCTTCCTACGCTAGGGGCTACACCTTC. Its translation is CASSPSYARGYTF.

V is TRBV7-6 and J is TRBJ1-2; possibly TRBD1 for D (5 bases). The CDR3 runs 13 residues. Trimming removed 5 bases from V and 0 bases from J, with 7 bases in between. Germline V lookup: CDR1 SGHVS, CDR2 FNYEAQ. The CDR3 region has the DNA TGTGCCAGCAGCCAGACAGCTAACTATGGCTACACCTTC. Its protein product is CASSQTANYGYTF.

The CDR3 nucleotides are TGTGCCAGCAGTGAAAGAGGGGACAGGGGGCGGACCGAGCAGTACTTC. Amino acids: CASSERGDRGRTEQYF. The V gene is TRBV6-1, the J gene TRBJ2-7; 12 nucleotides match TRBD1. The V segment lost 2 bases and the J segment 6 bases; nucleotides outside the gene matches: 8. This CDR3 spans 16 amino acids. Per the germline V gene, CDR1 is MNHNS and CDR2 is SASEGT.

In its sample, this clone was seen once. This chain uses TRBV7-9 with TRBJ2-1; D is unresolved. The V gene lost 3 bases and the J gene lost 7 bases, with 10 bases spanning the gap. The CDR3 covers 13 residues. Per the germline V gene, CDR1 is SEHNR and CDR2 is FQNEAQ (reference sequence). This CDR3 is CASSFSPANEQFF. The CDR3 DNA follows: TGTGCCAGCAGCTTTTCCCCAGCGAATGAGCAGTTCTTC.

V gene TRBV7-9 combines with J gene TRBJ2-7; 7 bases match TRBD2. V lost 5 bases, J lost 3 bases, and 4 bases stayed unmatched. CDR1 is SEHNR and CDR2 is FQNEAQ in the germline V gene (reference sequence). The CDR3 has 13 amino acids. CDR3 in amino acids: CASSRRTSYEQYF. The CDR3 nucleotides read TGTGCCAGCAGCCGAAGGACTAGCTACGAGCAGTACTTC.

The DNA of the CDR3 is TGCGCCAGCAGCTTGTCGAGGTTGGCAGGGGCCCCCGAGCAGTACTTC. It translates to CASSLSRLAGAPEQYF. The gene calls are TRBV5-1 and TRBJ2-7; maybe TRBD1 (6 bases). The V gene's germline CDR1 is SGHRS and CDR2 YFSETQ. The V gene lost 1 base and the J gene lost 6 bases, with 20 bases spanning the gap. The CDR3 length is 16 residues.

The genes are TRBV5-1 and TRBJ2-5, with TRBD2 matching over 11 bases. CDR1 and CDR2 (germline): SGHRS, YFSETQ. With 0 bases clipped from V and 5 bases from J, the junction kept 9 bases outside the gene matches. The length of the CDR3 is 17 residues. The CDR3 is CASSLGLAGGERETQYF. The DNA for the CDR3 is TGCGCCAGCAGCTTGGGTCTAGCGGGAGGTGAAAGGGAGACCCAGTACTTC. Full variable domain (outside the CDR3, taken from reference TRBV5-1 and TRBJ2-5): KAGVTQTPRYLIKTRGQQVTLSCSPISGHRSVSWYQQTPGQGLQFLFEYFSETQRNKGNFPGRFSGRQFSNSRSEMNVSTLELGDSALYLCASSLGLAGGERETQYFGPGTRLLVL.

The chain has TRBV4-2 and TRBJ2-1; 8 bases line up with TRBD2. After removal of 4 bases from V and 0 bases from J, the junction contained 2 bases not matched to a gene. This CDR3 spans 15 amino acids. Germline V gene sequence: CDR1 LGHNA, CDR2 YNFKEQ. The CDR3 sequence: CASSPSGPSYNEQFF. For the CDR3, the DNA is TGTGCCAGCAGCCCTAGCGGGCCCTCCTACAATGAGCAGTTCTTC.

V usage is TRBV15 and J usage is TRBJ2-1; 7 positions agree with TRBD2. Looked up from germline, CDR1 is LNHNV and CDR2 is YYDKDF (reference sequence). V was clipped by 1 base and J by 3 bases; unmatched bases: 6. This CDR3 is built from 16 residues. Here the CDR3 reads CATSRVGGGVYNEQFF. CDR3 DNA: TGTGCCACCAGCAGAGTTGGCGGGGGTGTCTACAATGAGCAGTTCTTC.

This clone has more than one count but fewer than ten. The J gene is TRBJ2-3, the V gene TRBV2, with D maybe TRBD2 (5 bases). The V gene lost 3 bases and the J gene lost 1 base, with 8 bases spanning the gap. The germline CDR1 and CDR2 sequences are SNHLY and FYNNEI. This CDR3 comprises 14 residues. The chain's CDR3 is CASSEAGRTDTQYF. The CDR3, as DNA: TGTGCCAGCAGTGAGGCGGGTCGCACAGATACGCAGTATTTT. The full variable domain, with the rest looked up from reference TRBV2 and TRBJ2-3, is EPEVTQTPSHQVTQMGQEVILRCVPISNHLYFYWYRQILGQKVEFLVSFYNNEISEKSEIFDDQFSVERPDGSNFTLKIRSTKLEDSAMYFCASSEAGRTDTQYFGPGTRLTVL.

V is TRBV14 and J is TRBJ2-1; 15 nucleotides align to TRBD2. This CDR3 region has 19 residues. The germline CDR1 and CDR2 sequences are SGHDN and FVKESK. With V trimmed by 2 bases and J by 3 bases, 8 bases remained unmatched. CDR3: CASSQSSGLAGGDYNEQFF. DNA of the CDR3: TGTGCCAGCAGCCAATCTTCCGGACTAGCGGGAGGGGACTACAATGAGCAGTTCTTC.

Concerning this clone: A junction end diverges from the germline sequence, so it may reflect a read error. CDR3 nucleotides: TGCGCCAGCAGCACCGGACAGGGGTCCTACGATGAGCAGTTCTTC. Its protein product is CASSTGQGSYDEQFF. The chain carries TRBV5-1 and TRBJ2-1, with 9 nucleotides matching TRBD1. This CDR3 spans 15 amino acids. Germline V CDR1 and CDR2: SGHRS, YFSETQ. The full variable domain, with the rest looked up from reference TRBV5-1 and TRBJ2-1, is KAGVTQTPRYLIKTRGQQVTLSCSPISGHRSVSWYQQTPGQGLQFLFEYFSETQRNKGNFPGRFSGRQFSNSRSEMNVSTLELGDSALYLCASSTGQGSYDEQFFGPGTRLTVL.

The V gene is TRBV19, the J gene TRBJ2-1; perhaps TRBD1 as D (5 bases). Germline V gene sequence: CDR1 LNHDA, CDR2 SQIVND (reference sequence). The ends were cut back, 4 bases at V and 0 bases at J, with 10 bases in the middle. This CDR3 spans 15 amino acids. CDR3 in DNA: TGTGCCAGTAGTACACAGGAACGCTCCTACAATGAGCAGTTCTTC. This sequence encodes CASSTQERSYNEQFF. Variable domain in full (rest from reference TRBV19 and TRBJ2-1): DGGITQSPKYLFRKEGQNVTLSCEQNLNHDAMYWYRQDPGQGLRLIYYSQIVNDFQKGDIAEGYSVSREKKESFPLTVTSAQKNPTAFYLCASSTQERSYNEQFFGPGTRLTVL.

This clone has only one observation. CDR3 protein: CASGGGFLGYTF. DNA of the CDR3: TGCGCCAGCGGCGGGGGTTTTCTTGGCTACACCTTC. The chain carries TRBV5-1 and TRBJ1-2, with a weak D call TRBD1 (5 bases). The germline gives CDR1 SGHRS, CDR2 YFSETQ. The CDR3 is 12 amino acids. V lost 7 bases to trimming and J lost 7 bases, with 14 bases between them. Complete variable domain (other parts from reference TRBV5-1 and TRBJ1-2): KAGVTQTPRYLIKTRGQQVTLSCSPISGHRSVSWYQQTPGQGLQFLFEYFSETQRNKGNFPGRFSGRQFSNSRSEMNVSTLELGDSALYLCASGGGFLGYTFGSGTRLTVV.

CDR3 DNA sequence: TGTGCCAGCACCGGGAACAGGGGGCTGGGGTTTGAGCAGTACTTC. Its translation is CASTGNRGLGFEQYF. The chain combines TRBV7-9 with TRBJ2-7, with 9 bases that match TRBD1. This CDR3 region has 15 residues. Germline-derived CDR1 and CDR2 are SEHNR and FQNEAQ (reference sequence). With V trimmed by 7 bases and J by 7 bases, 14 bases remained unmatched.

The chain joins TRBV28 to TRBJ1-2, with D possibly TRBD1 on 5 matching bases. Germline CDR1 MDHEN, CDR2 SYDVKM. Trimming pared 3 bases from V and 2 bases from J, leaving 7 bases between. The length of the CDR3 is 13 residues. CDR3 DNA: TGTGCCAGCAGTTTTCCAGGGAACTATGGCTACACCTTC. Protein sequence: CASSFPGNYGYTF.

The chain joins TRBV14 to TRBJ1-6; 7 nucleotides agree with TRBD1. The CDR3 is 16 amino acids. With 5 bases clipped from V and 0 bases from J, the junction kept 4 bases outside the gene matches. CDR1 is SGHDN, CDR2 FVKESK, per germline. The CDR3 reads CASSNNRGSYNSPLHF. In nucleotides, the CDR3 is TGTGCCAGCAGCAATAACAGGGGCTCCTATAATTCACCCCTCCACTTT.